These 6 T cell receptor beta chains share one sample of origin, sequenced in a study of T cell changes during pregnancy in multiple sclerosis. Profiling relied on immunoSEQ multiplex PCR, and the TCRdb table lists in-frame clones only, not all of them. The sample includes 55,000 to 65,000 clones, roughly 90% of them seen just once. Source: peripheral blood, taken in the first trimester of pregnancy. These receptors originate from a female donor in good health, enrolled as a control in a pregnancy study.

This chain uses TRBV5-6 with TRBJ2-5; TRBD2 agrees at 14 bases. The CDR3 is 15 amino acids. J gave up 5 bases and V 1 base, and 1 base lay outside the gene matches. From germline, CDR1 is SGHDT and CDR2 YYEEEE. The CDR3 coding sequence is TGTGCCAGCAGCTTGAGACTAGCGGGAGGGGAGACCCAGTACTTC. Encoded protein: CASSLRLAGGETQYF.

Turning to this clone: The junction differs from germline at one of its ends, possibly a read error. The J gene is TRBJ1-2, the V gene TRBV30, with D maybe TRBD1 (6 bases). Germline CDR1 and CDR2: GTSNPN and SVGIG (reference sequence). This CDR3 is built from 11 residues. The CDR3 reads CAWSPRQAAAF. DNA of the CDR3: TGTGCCTGGAGCCCGAGACAGGCCGCCGCCTTC.

The rearrangement uses TRBV11-3 and TRBJ1-2; 10 bases line up with TRBD1. The CDR3 spans 15 residues. The germline CDR1 and CDR2 sequences are SGHNT and YENEEA. V lost 5 bases, J lost 0 bases, and 3 bases stayed unmatched. CDR3 in DNA: TGTGCCAGCAGCCCGGGACAGGGGACTAACTATGGCTACACCTTC. Encoded protein: CASSPGQGTNYGYTF. The whole variable domain, remainder taken from reference TRBV11-3 and TRBJ1-2, is EAGVVQSPRYKIIEKKQPVAFWCNPISGHNTLYWYLQNLGQGPELLIRYENEEAVDDSQLPKDRFSAERLKGVDSTLKIQPAELGDSAVYLCASSPGQGTNYGYTFGSGTRLTVV.

The rearrangement joins TRBV11-1 to TRBJ2-2; the D gene is possibly TRBD1 (7 bases). CDR1 SGHAT and CDR2 FQDESV come from the germline V gene (reference sequence). CDR3 length: 15 residues. With 3 bases removed from V and 4 bases from J, the gap between germline ends came to 12 bases. CDR3 amino acids: CASSFYRGLTGELFF. In DNA form, the CDR3 reads TGTGCCAGCAGCTTTTACAGGGGACTCACCGGGGAGCTGTTTTTT. Drawing the rest from reference TRBV11-1 and TRBJ2-2, the complete variable domain is EAEVAQSPRYKITEKSQAVAFWCDPISGHATLYWYRQILGQGPELLVQFQDESVVDDSQLPKDRFSAERLKGVDSTLKIQPAELGDSAMYLCASSFYRGLTGELFFGEGSRLTVL.

This rearrangement joins TRBV2 to TRBJ2-5; 13 positions agree with TRBD2. Trimming at V came to 5 bases and at J to 2 bases, leaving 8 bases not matched to a gene. The CDR3 consists of 17 residues. Germline values: CDR1 SNHLY, CDR2 FYNNEI. CDR3 DNA sequence: TGTGCCAGCAGTTCAACCTTACTAGCGGGGGGGCAAGAGACCCAGTACTTC. Its protein product is CASSSTLLAGGQETQYF.

V and J are TRBV7-8 and TRBJ2-7, with D possibly being TRBD1 (6 bases). This CDR3 contains 14 residues. V dropped 1 base and J dropped 6 bases, with 13 bases sitting between them. CDR1 and CDR2 (germline): SGHVS, FQNEAQ. The CDR3: CASSLGTASGEQYF. In DNA form, the CDR3 reads TGTGCCAGCAGCTTAGGGACAGCATCCGGCGAGCAGTACTTC. The entire variable domain, with the rest obtained from reference TRBV7-8 and TRBJ2-7, is as follows: GAGVSQSPRYKVAKRGQDVALRCDPISGHVSLFWYQQALGQGPEFLTYFQNEAQLDKSGLPSDRFFAERPEGSVSTLKIQRTQQEDSAVYLCASSLGTASGEQYFGPGTRLTVT.